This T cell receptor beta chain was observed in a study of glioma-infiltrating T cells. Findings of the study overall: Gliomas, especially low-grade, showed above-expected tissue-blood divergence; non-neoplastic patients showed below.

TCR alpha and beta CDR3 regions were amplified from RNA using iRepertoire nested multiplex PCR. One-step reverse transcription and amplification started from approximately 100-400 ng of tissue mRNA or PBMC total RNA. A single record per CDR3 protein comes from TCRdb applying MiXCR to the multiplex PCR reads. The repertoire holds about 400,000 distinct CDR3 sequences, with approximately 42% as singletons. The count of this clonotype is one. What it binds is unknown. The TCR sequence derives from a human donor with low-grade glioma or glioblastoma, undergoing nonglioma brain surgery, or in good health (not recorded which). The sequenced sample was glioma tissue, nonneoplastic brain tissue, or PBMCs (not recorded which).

DNA of the CDR3: TGTGCCAGCAGTTCCTGGACTAGCGGGAGTAGAGAGCAGTACTTC. Protein: CASSSWTSGSREQYF. This chain links TRBV27 with TRBJ2-7; TRBD2 aligns across 13 bases. Germline loops: CDR1 MNHEY, CDR2 SMNVEV (reference sequence). The CDR3 spans 15 residues. V shed 4 bases, J shed 7 bases, and the junction held 7 bases outside the gene matches.